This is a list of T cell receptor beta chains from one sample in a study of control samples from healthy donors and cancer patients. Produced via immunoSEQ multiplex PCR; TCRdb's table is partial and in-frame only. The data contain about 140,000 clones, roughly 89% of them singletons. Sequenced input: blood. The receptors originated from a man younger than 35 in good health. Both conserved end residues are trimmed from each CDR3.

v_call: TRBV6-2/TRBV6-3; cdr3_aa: ASSWVENQPQH
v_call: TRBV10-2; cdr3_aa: ASARAGTGNGYT
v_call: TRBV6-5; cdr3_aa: ASRPGLENTEAF
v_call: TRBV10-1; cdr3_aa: ASSATGTGGYT
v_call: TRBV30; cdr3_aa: AWSHDRTGYT
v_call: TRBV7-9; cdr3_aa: ASSPGLEGGITDTQY
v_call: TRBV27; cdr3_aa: ASSSSSGNTIY
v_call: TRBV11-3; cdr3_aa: ASSPRRLNQPQH
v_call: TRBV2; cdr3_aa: ASSLGGSYEQY
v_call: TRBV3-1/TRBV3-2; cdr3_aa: ASSQVDTAQF
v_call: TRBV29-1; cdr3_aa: SATGASYEQY
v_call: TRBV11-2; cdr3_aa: ASSLGGASSGNTIY
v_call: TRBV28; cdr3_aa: ASSPSPTGGEGGSSYEQY
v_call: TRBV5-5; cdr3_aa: ASSVTGSLKNYGYT
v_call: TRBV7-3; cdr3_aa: ASSLAGGSTYEQY
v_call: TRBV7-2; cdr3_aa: ASSLAAGFTAYEQY
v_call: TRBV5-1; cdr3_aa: ASSLGQGPLNSPLH
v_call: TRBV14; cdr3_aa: ASSQVRSGANVLT
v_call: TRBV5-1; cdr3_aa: ASRTAANYGYT
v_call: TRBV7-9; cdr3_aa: ASSLGQGAFYEQY
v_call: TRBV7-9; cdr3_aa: ASSSIDRNYGYT
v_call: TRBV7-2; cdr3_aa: ASSLQVVGPNEKLF
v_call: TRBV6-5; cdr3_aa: ASSLASYEQY
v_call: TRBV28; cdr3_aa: ASSLGGYGYT
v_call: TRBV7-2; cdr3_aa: ASSLRGRTEAF
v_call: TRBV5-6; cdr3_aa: ASSGGQGASYEQY
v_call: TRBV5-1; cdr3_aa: ASSQGQQAGETQY
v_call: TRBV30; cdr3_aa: AWKAESEQF
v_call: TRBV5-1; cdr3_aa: ASSLSSRGNTGELF
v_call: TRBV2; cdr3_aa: ASNKQGFGNTEAF